One T cell receptor beta chain is described in this entry. Sequenced by immunoSEQ multiplex PCR; TCRdb stores in-frame clones only, minus some. The repertoire includes approximately 110,000 clones, around 85% of them detected once, and about 6.2% sits in the top ten. This record belongs to a study of T cell responses to AZD1222 COVID-19 vaccine. About the study: The study pooled second doses at about 4 or about 12 weeks.

Germline trimming cut 6 bases from V and 0 bases from J; bases unmatched to any gene: 2. The CDR3 contains 13 residues. The germline CDR1 and CDR2 sequences are SNHLY and FYNNEI. The sequence derives from an adult in good health. The material was peripheral blood, obtained on day 0 of AZD1222 vaccination. This chain uses TRBV2 with TRBJ2-7, with 7 nucleotides matching TRBD1. CDR3 sequence: CASRGTVSYEQYF. DNA for the CDR3: TGTGCCAGCAGGGGGACAGTCTCCTACGAGCAGTACTTC.